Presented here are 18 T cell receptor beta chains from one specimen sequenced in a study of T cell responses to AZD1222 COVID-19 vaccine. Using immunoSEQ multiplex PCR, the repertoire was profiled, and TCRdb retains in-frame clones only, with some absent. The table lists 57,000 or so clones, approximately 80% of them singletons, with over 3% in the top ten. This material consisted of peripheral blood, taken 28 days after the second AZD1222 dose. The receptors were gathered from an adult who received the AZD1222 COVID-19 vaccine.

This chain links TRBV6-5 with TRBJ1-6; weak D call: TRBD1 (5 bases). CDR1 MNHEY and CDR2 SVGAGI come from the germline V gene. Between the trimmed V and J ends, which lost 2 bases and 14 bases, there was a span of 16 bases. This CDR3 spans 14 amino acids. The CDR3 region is CASSYGGTPGTLHF. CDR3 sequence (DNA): TGTGCCAGCAGTTACGGCGGGACGCCGGGAACCCTCCACTTT.

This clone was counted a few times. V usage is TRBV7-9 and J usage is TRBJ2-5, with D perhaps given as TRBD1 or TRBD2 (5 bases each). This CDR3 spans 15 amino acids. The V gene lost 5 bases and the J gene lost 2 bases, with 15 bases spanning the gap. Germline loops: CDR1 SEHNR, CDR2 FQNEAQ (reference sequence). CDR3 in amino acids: CASSGRGVGQETQYF. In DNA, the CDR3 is TGTGCCAGCAGCGGCAGAGGGGTTGGACAAGAGACCCAGTACTTC. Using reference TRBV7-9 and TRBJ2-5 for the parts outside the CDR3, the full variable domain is DTGVSQNPRHKITKRGQNVTFRCDPISEHNRLYWYRQTLGQGPEFLTYFQNEAQLEKSRLLSDRFSAERPKGSFSTLEIQRTEQGDSAMYLCASSGRGVGQETQYFGPGTRLLVL.

Written as DNA, the CDR3 is TGTGCCAGCAGTTGGGACAGGGGGGCCTACGAGCAGTACTTC. This sequence encodes CASSWDRGAYEQYF. The chain uses TRBV28 and TRBJ2-7, with 11 bases fitting TRBD1. Germline assignment: CDR1 MDHEN and CDR2 SYDVKM. Unmatched junction bases numbered 1, after V lost 4 bases and J lost 2 bases. The CDR3 has 14 amino acids.

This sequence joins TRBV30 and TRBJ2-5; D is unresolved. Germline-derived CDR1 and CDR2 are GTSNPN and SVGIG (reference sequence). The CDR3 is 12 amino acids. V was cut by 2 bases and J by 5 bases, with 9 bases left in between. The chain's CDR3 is CAWSPNWETQYF. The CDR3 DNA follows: TGTGCCTGGAGTCCCAACTGGGAGACCCAGTACTTC.

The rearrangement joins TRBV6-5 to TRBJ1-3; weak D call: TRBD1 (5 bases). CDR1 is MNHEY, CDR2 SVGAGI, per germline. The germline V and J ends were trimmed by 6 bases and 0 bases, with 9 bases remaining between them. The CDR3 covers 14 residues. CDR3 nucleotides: TGTGCCAGCAGCTCCGGGGGCTCTGGAAACACCATATATTTT. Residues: CASSSGGSGNTIYF.

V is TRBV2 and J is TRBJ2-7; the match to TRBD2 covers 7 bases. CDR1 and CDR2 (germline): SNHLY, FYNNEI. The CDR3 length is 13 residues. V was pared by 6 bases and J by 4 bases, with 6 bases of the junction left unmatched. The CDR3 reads CASRREQLYEQYF. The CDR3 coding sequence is TGTGCCAGCAGGCGGGAGCAATTGTACGAGCAGTACTTC.

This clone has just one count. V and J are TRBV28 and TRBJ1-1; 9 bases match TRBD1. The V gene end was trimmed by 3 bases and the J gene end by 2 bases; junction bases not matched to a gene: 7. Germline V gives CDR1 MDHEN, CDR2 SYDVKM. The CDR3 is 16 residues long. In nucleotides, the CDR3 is TGTGCCAGCAGTTTGGGGGACAGGGTCCCCAACACTGAAGCTTTCTTT. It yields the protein CASSLGDRVPNTEAFF.

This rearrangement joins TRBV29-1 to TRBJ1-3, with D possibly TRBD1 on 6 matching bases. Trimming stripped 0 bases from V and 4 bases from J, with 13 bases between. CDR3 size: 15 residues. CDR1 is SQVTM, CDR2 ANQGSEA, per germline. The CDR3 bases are TGCAGCGTTGAAGAAGGGGGGGGCAACGGAAACACCATATATTTT. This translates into CSVEEGGGNGNTIYF.

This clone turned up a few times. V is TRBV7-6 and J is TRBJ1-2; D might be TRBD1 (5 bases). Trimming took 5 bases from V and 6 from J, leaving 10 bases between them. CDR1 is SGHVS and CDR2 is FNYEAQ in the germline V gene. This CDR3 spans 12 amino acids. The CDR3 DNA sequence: TGTGCCAGCAGCGATCGACAGCATGGCTACACCTTC. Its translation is CASSDRQHGYTF.

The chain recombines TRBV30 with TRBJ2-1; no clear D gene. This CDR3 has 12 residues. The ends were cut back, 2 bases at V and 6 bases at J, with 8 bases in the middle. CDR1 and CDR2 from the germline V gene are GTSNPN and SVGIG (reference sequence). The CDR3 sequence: CAWSFGGNEQFF. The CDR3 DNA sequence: TGTGCCTGGAGTTTTGGCGGCAATGAGCAGTTCTTC. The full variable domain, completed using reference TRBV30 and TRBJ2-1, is SQTIHQWPATLVQPVGSPLSLECTVEGTSNPNLYWYRQAAGRGLQLLFYSVGIGQISSEVPQNLSASRPQDRQFILSSKKLLLSDSGFYLCAWSFGGNEQFFGPGTRLTVL.

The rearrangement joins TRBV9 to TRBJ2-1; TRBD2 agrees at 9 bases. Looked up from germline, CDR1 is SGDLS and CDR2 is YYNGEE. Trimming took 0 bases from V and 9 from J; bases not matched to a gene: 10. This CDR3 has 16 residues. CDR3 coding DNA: TGTGCCAGCAGCGTAGGAGGTGCGGGGGGGCCGGGTGAGCAGTTCTTC. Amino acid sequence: CASSVGGAGGPGEQFF.

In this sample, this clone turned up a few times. Here the CDR3 reads CASSPGTPNTEAFF. CDR3 bases: TGCGCCAGCAGCCCCGGGACCCCGAACACTGAAGCTTTCTTT. The genes are TRBV5-1 and TRBJ1-1; D is possibly TRBD1 (5 bases). Germline CDR1 reads SGHRS; CDR2 reads YFSETQ. Trimming cost V 4 bases and J 1 base, with 11 bases left between them. The CDR3 is 14 amino acids.

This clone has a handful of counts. The CDR3 nucleotides read TGTGCCAGCAGCTTAGGACTAGCGGGGGCCCCATGGTACTTC. Protein product: CASSLGLAGAPWYF. V usage is TRBV7-2 and J usage is TRBJ2-5, with TRBD2 matching over 12 bases. The CDR3 is 14 residues long. Unmatched junction bases numbered 7, after V lost 1 base and J lost 13 bases. From germline, CDR1 is SGHTA and CDR2 FQGNSA. The full variable domain, completed using reference TRBV7-2 and TRBJ2-5, is GAGVSQSPSNKVTEKGKDVELRCDPISGHTALYWYRQSLGQGLEFLIYFQGNSAPDKSGLPSDRFSAERTGGSVSTLTIQRTQQEDSAVYLCASSLGLAGAPWYFGPGTRLLVL.

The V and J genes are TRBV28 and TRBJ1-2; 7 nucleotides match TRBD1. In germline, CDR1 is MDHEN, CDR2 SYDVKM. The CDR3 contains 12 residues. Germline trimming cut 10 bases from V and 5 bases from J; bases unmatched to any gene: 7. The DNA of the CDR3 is TGTGCCATCCCAAAGGGGGCGTATGGCTACACCTTC. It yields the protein CAIPKGAYGYTF.

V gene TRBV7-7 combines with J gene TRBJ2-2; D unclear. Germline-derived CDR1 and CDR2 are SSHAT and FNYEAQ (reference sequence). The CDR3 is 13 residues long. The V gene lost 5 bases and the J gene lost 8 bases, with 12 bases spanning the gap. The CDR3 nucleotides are TGTGCCAGCAGCCAGGACCGGTCTGGGGAGCTGTTTTTT. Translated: CASSQDRSGELFF.

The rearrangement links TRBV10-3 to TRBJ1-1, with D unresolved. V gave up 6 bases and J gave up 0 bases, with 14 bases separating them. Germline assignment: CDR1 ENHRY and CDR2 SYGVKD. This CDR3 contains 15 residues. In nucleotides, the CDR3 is TGTGCCATCAGCTCGCAGGCTATCATGAACACTGAAGCTTTCTTT. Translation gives CAISSQAIMNTEAFF.

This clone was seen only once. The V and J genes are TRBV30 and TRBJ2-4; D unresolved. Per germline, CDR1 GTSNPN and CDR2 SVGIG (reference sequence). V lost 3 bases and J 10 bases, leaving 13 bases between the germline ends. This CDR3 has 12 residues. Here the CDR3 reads CAWRASGPIQYF. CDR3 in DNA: TGTGCCTGGAGGGCGAGTGGACCGATTCAGTACTTC. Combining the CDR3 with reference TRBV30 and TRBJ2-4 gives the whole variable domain SQTIHQWPATLVQPVGSPLSLECTVEGTSNPNLYWYRQAAGRGLQLLFYSVGIGQISSEVPQNLSASRPQDRQFILSSKKLLLSDSGFYLCAWRASGPIQYFGAGTRLSVL.

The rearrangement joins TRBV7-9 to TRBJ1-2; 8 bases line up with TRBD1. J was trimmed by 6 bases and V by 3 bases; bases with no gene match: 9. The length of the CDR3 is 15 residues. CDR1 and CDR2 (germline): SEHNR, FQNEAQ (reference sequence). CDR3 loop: CASSFPLAGGHGYTF. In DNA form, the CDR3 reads TGTGCCAGCAGCTTCCCTTTAGCAGGGGGCCATGGCTACACCTTC.